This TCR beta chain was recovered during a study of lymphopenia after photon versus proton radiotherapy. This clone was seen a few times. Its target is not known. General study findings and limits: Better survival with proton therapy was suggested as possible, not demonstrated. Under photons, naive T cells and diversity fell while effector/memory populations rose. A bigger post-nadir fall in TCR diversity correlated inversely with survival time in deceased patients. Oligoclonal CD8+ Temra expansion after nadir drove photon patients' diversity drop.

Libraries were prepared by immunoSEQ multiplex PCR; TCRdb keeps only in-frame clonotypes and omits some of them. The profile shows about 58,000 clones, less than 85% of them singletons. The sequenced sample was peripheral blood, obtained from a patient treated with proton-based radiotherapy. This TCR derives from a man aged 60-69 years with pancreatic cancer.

CDR3 DNA sequence: TGCGCCAGCAGCCAAGGCGGTAACACCATATATTTT. This gives the protein CASSQGGNTIYF. The chain employs TRBV4-1 and TRBJ1-3; D gene uncertain. CDR3 length: 12 amino acids. The V and J ends lost 1 base and 7 bases respectively, with 5 bases between them. Germline CDR1 and CDR2: MGHRA and YSYEKL.